Each of the 19 T cell receptor beta chains below was sequenced from the same sample in a study of T cell repertoires in cytomegalovirus infection (dated by TCRdb to about 2019). The reads were generated on an Illumina HiSeq 1500. TCRdb handled the public reads itself, with Q25 trimming in fastp and clone calling in MiXCR, and kept productive beta chains. Every distinct CDR3 protein forms one entry, paired with its most common genes and DNA. The sample data list some 440,000 distinct CDR3 sequences, and approximately 32% of these were observed just once. Roughly an eighth of the sample belongs to the ten largest clones. The sequencing input was PBMCs. The source of these receptors is a human donor in good health (CMV status not recorded). Some clones in this sample may be carry-over from other donors' samples.

The chain uses TRBV19 and TRBJ1-4; the D is unclear. Germline V gene sequence: CDR1 LNHDA, CDR2 SQIVND (reference sequence). The V and J ends lost 3 bases and 0 bases respectively, with 8 bases between them. The CDR3 sequence is 15 residues long. The CDR3, as DNA: TGTGCCAGTAGTATGGCCCTTGCAACTAATGAAAAACTGTTTTTT. Translating it yields CASSMALATNEKLFF. The full variable domain, its missing parts supplied by reference TRBV19 and TRBJ1-4, is DGGITQSPKYLFRKEGQNVTLSCEQNLNHDAMYWYRQDPGQGLRLIYYSQIVNDFQKGDIAEGYSVSREKKESFPLTVTSAQKNPTAFYLCASSMALATNEKLFFGSGTQLSVL.

This clonotype was detected ten times or more. This chain links TRBV7-6 with TRBJ2-1, with a possible D match to TRBD1 (6 bases). With 4 bases removed from V and 2 bases from J, the gap between germline ends came to 15 bases. CDR1 and CDR2 from the germline V gene are SGHVS and FNYEAQ. This CDR3 region has 16 residues. Written as DNA, the CDR3 is TGTGCCAGCAGCTCACAACAGGGAGCTACCTACAATGAGCAGTTCTTC. Protein sequence: CASSSQQGATYNEQFF. Supplemented by reference TRBV7-6 and TRBJ2-1, the full variable domain reads GAGVSQSPRYKVTKRGQDVALRCDPISGHVSLYWYRQALGQGPEFLTYFNYEAQQDKSGLPNDRFSAERPEGSISTLTIQRTEQRDSAMYRCASSSQQGATYNEQFFGPGTRLTVL.

This clonotype was observed a few times. The J gene is TRBJ2-7, the V gene TRBV6-2 or TRBV6-3; TRBD1 aligns across 7 bases. V lost 8 bases and J lost 1; bases outside the gene matches: 8. Germline CDR1 and CDR2: MNHEY and SVGEGT. This CDR3 spans 14 amino acids. DNA of the CDR3: TGTGCCAGCCGCTCCGGGACAGCATCCTACGAGCAGTACTTC. Amino acid sequence: CASRSGTASYEQYF.

The rearrangement joins TRBV7-9 to TRBJ2-7, with D possibly being TRBD1 (6 bases). This CDR3 has 15 amino acids. Germline V lookup: CDR1 SEHNR, CDR2 FQNEAQ (reference sequence). V lost 5 bases to trimming and J lost 3 bases, with 17 bases between them. CDR3 DNA: TGTGCCAGCAGCCCGGCAAGACAGGTCGACTACGAGCAGTACTTC. Its protein product is CASSPARQVDYEQYF.

The V gene is TRBV12-3 or TRBV12-4, the J gene TRBJ1-2; D unresolved. The CDR3 runs 11 residues. Between the trimmed V and J ends, which lost 4 bases and 8 bases, there was a span of 8 bases. Here the CDR3 reads CASSYHLGYTF. The CDR3 nucleotides are TGTGCCAGCAGTTACCACCTAGGCTACACCTTC.

This clonotype was picked up many times. This chain joins TRBV7-2 and TRBJ1-3; no clear D gene. The CDR3 has 14 amino acids. V lost 0 bases to trimming and J lost 2 bases, with 5 bases between them. Germline V gene data show CDR1 as SGHTA and CDR2 as FQGNSA. In nucleotides, the CDR3 is TGTGCCAGCAGCTTAGCAGGGACTGGAAACACCATATATTTT. Translated, it gives CASSLAGTGNTIYF. The whole variable domain, remainder taken from reference TRBV7-2 and TRBJ1-3, is GAGVSQSPSNKVTEKGKDVELRCDPISGHTALYWYRQSLGQGLEFLIYFQGNSAPDKSGLPSDRFSAERTGGSVSTLTIQRTQQEDSAVYLCASSLAGTGNTIYFGEGSWLTVV.

The sample holds a few counts of this clonotype. This sequence joins TRBV10-3 and TRBJ2-7, with D possibly matching TRBD2 (6 bases). V was pared by 8 bases and J by 4 bases, with 12 bases between. The CDR3 is 12 residues long. Germline CDR1 ENHRY, CDR2 SYGVKD. CDR3 in DNA: TGTGCCATCGGATCCGGGGGATACGAGCAGTACTTC. Translated, it gives CAIGSGGYEQYF.

The chain joins TRBV28 to TRBJ1-5, with D possibly TRBD1 on 6 matching bases. The V and J ends lost 11 bases and 2 bases respectively, with 16 bases between them. This CDR3 spans 14 amino acids. Germline V gene sequence: CDR1 MDHEN, CDR2 SYDVKM. DNA of the CDR3: TGTGCCGGGGGGGGGGCCTACGGCAATCAGCCCCAGCATTTT. This sequence encodes CAGGGAYGNQPQHF.

The chain couples TRBV11-2 to TRBJ2-7; possibly TRBD1 for D (6 bases). The CDR3 has 12 residues. The V and J ends lost 6 bases and 4 bases respectively, with 10 bases between them. CDR1 is SGHAT, CDR2 FQNNGV, per germline. CDR3 coding DNA: TGTGCCAGCAGTATACAGGGTTACGAGCAGTACTTC. This encodes CASSIQGYEQYF.

About this clonotype: Compared with germline, one end of the junction differs, possibly owing to a read error. The chain recombines TRBV6-8 with TRBJ2-2; 8 bases line up with TRBD1. The germline gives CDR1 MNHGY, CDR2 SAAAGT. This CDR3 is 18 amino acids long. This CDR3 reads CASSYSMQGATNTGELFW. In nucleotides, the CDR3 is TGTGCCAGCAGTTACTCGATGCAGGGGGCGACGAACACCGGGGAGCTGTTTTGG.

The chain links TRBV20-1 to TRBJ1-2; D remains unclear. Trimming pared 4 bases from V and 6 bases from J, leaving 9 bases between. Germline-derived CDR1 and CDR2 are DFQATT and SNEGSKA (reference sequence). The CDR3 has 11 amino acids. The CDR3 reads CSANAGDGYTF. The CDR3 DNA reads as TGCAGTGCTAATGCTGGGGATGGCTACACCTTC.

J is TRBJ1-1 and V is TRBV5-6; D gene unclear. V lost 4 bases and J lost 6, with 13 bases in between. This CDR3 spans 13 amino acids. Germline values: CDR1 SGHDT, CDR2 YYEEEE. CDR3: CASSPGSIPEAFF. The CDR3 DNA is TGTGCCAGCAGCCCAGGATCGATACCTGAAGCTTTCTTT.

The chain couples TRBV7-3 to TRBJ1-6; a weak D match, TRBD1 (6 bases). There are 16 residues in the CDR3. V lost 2 bases and J lost 10, with 18 bases in between. Per germline, CDR1 SGHTA and CDR2 FQGTGA. The CDR3 DNA follows: TGTGCCAGCAGCTTATTAGGAAAGGACAGCGACTCACCCCTCCACTTT. Amino acid sequence: CASSLLGKDSDSPLHF. The full variable domain, rest sourced from reference TRBV7-3 and TRBJ1-6, is GAGVSQTPSNKVTEKGKYVELRCDPISGHTALYWYRQSLGQGPEFLIYFQGTGAADDSGLPNDRFFAVRPEGSVSTLKIQRTERGDSAVYLCASSLLGKDSDSPLHFGNGTRLTVT.

This clonotype was counted between two and nine times. The rearrangement joins TRBV12-3 or TRBV12-4 to TRBJ2-1, with TRBD2 matching over 8 bases. CDR3 length: 17 amino acids. Trimming at V came to 2 bases and at J to 0 bases, leaving 6 bases not matched to a gene. The CDR3 DNA reads TGTGCCAGCAGTTTATCTGGGGCGGGGGGCTCCTACAATGAGCAGTTCTTC. Translating it yields CASSLSGAGGSYNEQFF.

This clonotype appeared a few times. V and J are TRBV28 and TRBJ2-3, with TRBD1 matching over 9 bases. Unmatched junction bases numbered 7, after V lost 6 bases and J lost 3 bases. Germline-derived CDR1 and CDR2 are MDHEN and SYDVKM. CDR3 length: 15 residues. The CDR3 region has the DNA TGTGCCAGCAGGGACAGGGGAGGCGTGACAGATACGCAGTATTTT. Translation: CASRDRGGVTDTQYF.

The chain has TRBV4-1 and TRBJ2-7; TRBD1 matches 9 bases. From germline, CDR1 is MGHRA and CDR2 YSYEKL. V dropped 0 bases and J dropped 5; count of bases not matched to a gene: 2. The CDR3 contains 14 residues. The CDR3 loop is CASSQEYRGHEQYF. The CDR3 region has the DNA TGCGCCAGCAGCCAAGAATACAGGGGGCACGAGCAGTACTTC.

There are a few counts of this clonotype. This chain connects TRBV7-9 to TRBJ2-1, with D tentatively TRBD2 (5 bases). The V end lost 4 bases, the J end lost 0 bases, and 10 bases lay between the germline ends. The germline V gene encodes CDR1 SEHNR and CDR2 FQNEAQ (reference sequence). The CDR3 consists of 15 residues. The CDR3 DNA is TGTGCCAGCAGCTCCCGACTAAGCTCCTACAATGAGCAGTTCTTC. Its translation: CASSSRLSSYNEQFF.

The chain combines TRBV5-1 with TRBJ2-5; a weak D match, TRBD2 (5 bases). CDR3 size: 15 residues. CDR1 and CDR2 (germline): SGHRS, YFSETQ. Between the trimmed V and J ends, which lost 2 bases and 4 bases, there was a span of 15 bases. The CDR3 region is CASSLRGMGRETQYF. CDR3 in DNA: TGCGCCAGCAGCTTAAGAGGGATGGGGAGAGAGACCCAGTACTTC.

This clonotype was observed a few times. The chain links TRBV7-6 to TRBJ1-6; D possibly corresponds to TRBD1 (5 bases). Trimming removed 2 bases from V and 4 bases from J, with 15 bases in between. Germline V gives CDR1 SGHVS, CDR2 FNYEAQ. The CDR3 sequence is 17 residues long. The CDR3 coding sequence is TGTGCCAGCAGCTTATCGGCGGCAGGGTCATATAATTCACCCCTCCACTTT. Its protein is CASSLSAAGSYNSPLHF.